These 3 T cell receptor beta chains came from one sample sequenced in a study of T-cell memory formation after mild COVID-19. TCRdb re-called the 5' RACE reads through MiXCR, storing one row per CDR3 protein. This sample has roughly 580,000 distinct CDR3 sequences, with approximately 18% found just once. The sample comprised PBMCs or a T cell subset sorted from them (not recorded which). The receptors originated from an adult woman who had mild COVID-19 (a few samples of this study predate the infection). Cell type and time point are not known.

The V gene is TRBV7-9, the J gene TRBJ2-5; 9 nucleotides line up with TRBD1. The germline V gene encodes CDR1 SEHNR and CDR2 FQNEAQ (reference sequence). The V segment lost 5 bases and the J segment 3 bases; nucleotides outside the gene matches: 7. The CDR3 is made up of 15 amino acids. The CDR3 nucleotides are TGTGCCAGCAGCACGACGACAGGGGGGAAAGAGACCCAGTACTTC. Translated, it gives CASSTTTGGKETQYF.

This clonotype was counted only a few times. The genes are TRBV19 and TRBJ1-4; no firm D call. The CDR3 spans 13 residues. Deletions cut 4 bases from V and 10 bases from J, with 13 bases between. The germline CDR1 and CDR2 sequences are LNHDA and SQIVND (reference sequence). Here the CDR3 DNA reads TGTGCCAGTAGTAGGATAAGCTCTGGAAAACTGTTTTTT. This codes for CASSRISSGKLFF.

This clonotype was found many times. The chain combines TRBV7-9 with TRBJ1-1; D might be TRBD1 (5 bases). The germline V gene has CDR1 SEHNR and CDR2 FQNEAQ (reference sequence). Trimming stripped 1 base from V and 6 bases from J, with 9 bases between. CDR3 length equals 13 residues. The CDR3 loop is CASSLGRGAEAFF. CDR3 DNA sequence: TGTGCCAGCAGCTTAGGGAGAGGGGCTGAAGCTTTCTTT.